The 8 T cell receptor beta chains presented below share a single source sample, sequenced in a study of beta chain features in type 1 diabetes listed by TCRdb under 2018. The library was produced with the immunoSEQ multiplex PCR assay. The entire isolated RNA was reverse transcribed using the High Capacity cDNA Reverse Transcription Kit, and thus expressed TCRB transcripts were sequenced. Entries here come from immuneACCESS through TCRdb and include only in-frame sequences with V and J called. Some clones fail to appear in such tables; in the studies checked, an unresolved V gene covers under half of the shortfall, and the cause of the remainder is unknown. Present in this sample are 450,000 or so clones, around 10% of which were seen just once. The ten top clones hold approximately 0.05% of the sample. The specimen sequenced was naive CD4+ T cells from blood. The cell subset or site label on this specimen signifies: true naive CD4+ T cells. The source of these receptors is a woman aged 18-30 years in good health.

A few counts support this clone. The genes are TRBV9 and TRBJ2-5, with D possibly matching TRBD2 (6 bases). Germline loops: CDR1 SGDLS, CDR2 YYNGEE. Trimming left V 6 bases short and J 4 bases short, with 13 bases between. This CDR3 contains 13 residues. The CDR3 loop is CASNQEGRETQYF. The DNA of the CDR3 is TGTGCCAGCAACCAGGAGGGTCGAGAGACCCAGTACTTC.

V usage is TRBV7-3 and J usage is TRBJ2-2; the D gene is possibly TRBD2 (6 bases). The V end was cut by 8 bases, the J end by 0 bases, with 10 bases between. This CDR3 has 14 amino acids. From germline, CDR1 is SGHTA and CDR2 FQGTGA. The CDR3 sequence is CASGTGANTGELFF. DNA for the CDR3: TGTGCCAGCGGGACGGGAGCGAACACCGGGGAGCTGTTTTTT.

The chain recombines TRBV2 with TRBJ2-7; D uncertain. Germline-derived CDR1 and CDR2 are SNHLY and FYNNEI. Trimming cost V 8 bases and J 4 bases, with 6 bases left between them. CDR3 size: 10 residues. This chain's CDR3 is CASAQYEQYV. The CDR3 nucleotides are TGTGCCAGCGCTCAGTACGAGCAGTACGTC.

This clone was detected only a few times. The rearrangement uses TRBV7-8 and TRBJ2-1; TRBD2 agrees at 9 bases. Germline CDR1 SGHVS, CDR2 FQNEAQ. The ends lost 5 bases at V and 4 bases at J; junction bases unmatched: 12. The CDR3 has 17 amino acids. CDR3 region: CASSPGGSGSRYNEQFF. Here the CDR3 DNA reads TGTGCCAGCAGCCCGGGGGGTAGCGGGAGTCGGTACAATGAGCAGTTCTTC.

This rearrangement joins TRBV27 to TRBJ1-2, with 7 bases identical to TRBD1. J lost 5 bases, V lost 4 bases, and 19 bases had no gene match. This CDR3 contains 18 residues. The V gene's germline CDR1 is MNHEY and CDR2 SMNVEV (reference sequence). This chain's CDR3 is CASSSNNAFRTGNYGYTF. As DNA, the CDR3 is TGTGCCAGCAGTTCCAACAACGCCTTTAGGACAGGAAATTATGGCTACACCTTC.

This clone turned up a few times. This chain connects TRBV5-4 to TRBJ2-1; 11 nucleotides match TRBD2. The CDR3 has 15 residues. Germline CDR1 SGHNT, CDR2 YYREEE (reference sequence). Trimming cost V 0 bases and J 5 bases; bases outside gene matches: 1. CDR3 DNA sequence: TGTGCCAGCAGCTTGGCACTAGCGGGAGACAATGAGCAGTTCTTC. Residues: CASSLALAGDNEQFF. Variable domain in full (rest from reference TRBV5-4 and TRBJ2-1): ETGVTQSPTHLIKTRGQQVTLRCSSQSGHNTVSWYQQALGQGPQFIFQYYREEENGRGNFPPRFSGLQFPNYSSELNVNALELDDSALYLCASSLALAGDNEQFFGPGTRLTVL.

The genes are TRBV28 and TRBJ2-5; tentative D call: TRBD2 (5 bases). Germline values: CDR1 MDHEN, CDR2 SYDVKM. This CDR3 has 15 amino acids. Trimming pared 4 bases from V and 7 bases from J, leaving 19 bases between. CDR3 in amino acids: CASSSGEEGSVTQYF. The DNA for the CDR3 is TGTGCCAGCAGTTCCGGGGAAGAGGGATCGGTGACCCAGTACTTC.

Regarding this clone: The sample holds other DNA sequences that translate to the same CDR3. In DNA form, the CDR3 reads TGTGCCAGCAGCCGCGACAGACAAGAGACCCAGTACTTC. Translated, it gives CASSRDRQETQYF. This chain joins TRBV4-2 and TRBJ2-5; perhaps TRBD1 as D (5 bases). This CDR3 is 13 amino acids long. V was cut by 4 bases and J by 2 bases, with 8 bases left in between. Per germline, CDR1 LGHNA and CDR2 YNFKEQ.